The 2 T cell receptor beta chains in this list originate from one sample, sequenced in a study of blood T cell repertoires in COVID-19. The table came from immunoSEQ multiplex PCR; TCRdb's copy has only in-frame clones and leaves some out. The sample yields 300,000 or so clones, roughly 86% seen once. Specimen: PBMCs or T cells enriched from blood (not recorded which). All receptors derive from a woman in her fifties or sixties who had been exposed to COVID-19.

This chain uses TRBV19 with TRBJ2-1, with D possibly TRBD1 on 6 matching bases. V dropped 6 bases and J dropped 8 bases, with 14 bases sitting between them. This CDR3 contains 13 residues. Looked up from germline, CDR1 is LNHDA and CDR2 is SQIVND (reference sequence). The CDR3 is CASRISGGHEQFF. The CDR3 DNA follows: TGTGCCAGTAGGATTTCTGGGGGCCATGAGCAGTTCTTC. Looking up the rest from reference TRBV19 and TRBJ2-1 gives the full variable domain: DGGITQSPKYLFRKEGQNVTLSCEQNLNHDAMYWYRQDPGQGLRLIYYSQIVNDFQKGDIAEGYSVSREKKESFPLTVTSAQKNPTAFYLCASRISGGHEQFFGPGTRLTVL.

This clone came up once. The gene calls are TRBV5-1 and TRBJ1-4; maybe TRBD1 (5 bases). Germline lookup yields CDR1 SGHRS and CDR2 YFSETQ. Trimming pared 0 bases from V and 7 bases from J, leaving 10 bases between. This CDR3 is 14 amino acids long. CDR3 sequence (DNA): TGCGCCAGCAGCTTGGCTGGGGGGGGTGAAAAACTGTTTTTT. The encoded protein is CASSLAGGGEKLFF.